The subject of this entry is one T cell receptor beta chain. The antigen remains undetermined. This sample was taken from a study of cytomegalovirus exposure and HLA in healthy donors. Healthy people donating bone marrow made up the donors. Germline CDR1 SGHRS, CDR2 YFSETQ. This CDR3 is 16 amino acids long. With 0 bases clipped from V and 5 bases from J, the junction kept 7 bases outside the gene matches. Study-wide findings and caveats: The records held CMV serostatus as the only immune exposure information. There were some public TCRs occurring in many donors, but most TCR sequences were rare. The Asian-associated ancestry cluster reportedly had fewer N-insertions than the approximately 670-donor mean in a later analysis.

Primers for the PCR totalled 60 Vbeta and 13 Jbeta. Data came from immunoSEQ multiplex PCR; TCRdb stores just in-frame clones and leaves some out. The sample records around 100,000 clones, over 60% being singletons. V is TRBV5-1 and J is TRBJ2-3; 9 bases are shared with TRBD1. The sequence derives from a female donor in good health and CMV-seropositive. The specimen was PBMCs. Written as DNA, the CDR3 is TGCGCCAGCAGCTTGGCCGTGGGACAGGGTATAGATACGCAGTATTTT. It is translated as CASSLAVGQGIDTQYF.